This is a list of T cell receptor beta chains from one sample in a study of blood T cell repertoires in COVID-19. Repertoires were generated with immunoSEQ multiplex PCR, while TCRdb's copy carries only in-frame clones and drops some. The sample lists 100,000 or so clones, around 91% seen once, with about 30% in the top ten. Sequences were obtained from peripheral blood. The receptors stem from a woman older than 75 with acute or convalescent COVID-19. Each CDR3 is given with its conserved first and last residue. Each record gives: clone size, D gene, J gene, V gene, CDR3 DNA, CDR3 protein. D genes are given only for firm matches. Some rows have no size entry. The others give once, few or many, or a class for an expanded clone.

- - TRBJ2-1 TRBV25-1 TGTGCCAGCCGAGAACCGGGGAGCTACAATGAGCAGTTCTTC CASREPGSYNEQFF
- TRBD1 TRBJ1-6 TRBV5-1 TGCGCCAGCAGCTTGGCCCCTAAAACAGGGGGAATAGATTCACCCCTCCACTTT CASSLAPKTGGIDSPLHF
- - TRBJ1-3 TRBV3-1/TRBV3-2 TGTGCCAGCAGCCAAGACAGGGTCTCTGGAAACACCATATATTTT CASSQDRVSGNTIYF
- - TRBJ1-3 TRBV28 TGTGCCAGCAGTTCCCCAGCGGCTGGAAACACCATATATTTT CASSSPAAGNTIYF
- - TRBJ2-7 TRBV19 TGTGCCAGTAGTAAGAGGGACAACTCCTACGAGCAGTACTTC CASSKRDNSYEQYF
- TRBD2 TRBJ2-7 TRBV11-2 TGTGCCAGCAGCTTAGGTATGGGGGGGTTGTCCTACGAGCAGTACTTC CASSLGMGGLSYEQYF
- TRBD1 TRBJ2-2 TRBV5-4 TGTGCCAGCAGCTTGGGACCCGGACAGGGCACCGGGGAGCTGTTTTTT CASSLGPGQGTGELFF
- TRBD2 TRBJ2-1 TRBV5-1 TGCGCCAGCAGGACTAGCGGGGGGCAGTACAATGAGCAGTTCTTC CASRTSGGQYNEQFF
- TRBD1 TRBJ1-2 TRBV5-5 TGTGCCAGCAGCTTGCGGGACAGGGACTATGGCTACACCTTC CASSLRDRDYGYTF
once TRBD1 TRBJ1-6 TRBV7-9 TGTGCCAGCAGCCGTTCGGGACAGACTAATTCACCCCTCCACTTT CASSRSGQTNSPLHF
once - TRBJ1-2 TRBV12-5 TGTGCTAGTGGGGGGCAGGGATATAACTATGGCTACACCTTC CASGGQGYNYGYTF
- - TRBJ2-3 TRBV2 TGTGCCAGCAGTTCAACCGGGACTCCCCCCACAGATACGCAGTATTTT CASSSTGTPPTDTQYF
- TRBD2 TRBJ2-4 TRBV5-5 TGTGCCAGCAGCCCGCCCCGGGGGGAGGCGGACATTCAGTACTTC CASSPPRGEADIQYF
once - TRBJ2-5 TRBV7-2 TGTGCCAGCAGCTTAGGAGGTGGTTCCCAAGAGACCCAGTACTTC CASSLGGGSQETQYF
- - TRBJ2-1 TRBV20-1 TGCAGTGTTAATTCGTACAATGAGCAGTTCTTC CSVNSYNEQFF
- - TRBJ2-7 TRBV19 TGTGCCAGTAGTATAGGGCAGGGCCCGTTCGAGCAGTACTTC CASSIGQGPFEQYF
- - TRBJ1-2 TRBV30 TGTGCCTGGAGTCCTGGGTCGGGAGGCGGCTACACCTTC CAWSPGSGGGYTF
few TRBD1 TRBJ1-1 TRBV30 TGTGCCTGGGTGGGACAGGCGGGCACTGAAGCTTTCTTT CAWVGQAGTEAFF
- TRBD1 TRBJ1-6 TRBV28 TGTGCCAGCAGTTTCGGACAGGGACCGACCCCCCTCCACTTT CASSFGQGPTPLHF
- TRBD2 TRBJ2-1 TRBV10-2 TGCGCCAGCAGTGAAAACTCCCTGGCGTTAGCGGGGGCTCCGGGGGAGCAGTTCTTC CASSENSLALAGAPGEQFF
- TRBD2 TRBJ2-5 TRBV5-5 TGTGCCAGCAGCAAGGGACTAGCGGCACAAGAGACCCAGTACTTC CASSKGLAAQETQYF
- TRBD1 TRBJ2-5 TRBV6-5 TGTGCCAGCAGTTACGGGACAGTGTCGGAGACCCAGTACTTC CASSYGTVSETQYF
- - TRBJ1-1 TRBV11-2 TGTGCCAGCAGCTTCCAGAACACTGAAGCTTTCTTT CASSFQNTEAFF
- - TRBJ2-7 TRBV20-1 TGCAGTGCTGCAGGGGTGGACGAGCAGTACTTC CSAAGVDEQYF
few - TRBJ1-3 TRBV4-1 TGCGCCAGCAGCCAAGATCGAGAAGTGAGCTCTGGAAACACCATATATTTT CASSQDREVSSGNTIYF
- TRBD1 TRBJ2-5 TRBV5-6 TGTGCCAGCAGCATCATCAACGGAGACAGGGTAGAGACCCAGTACTTC CASSIINGDRVETQYF
few TRBD1 TRBJ2-7 TRBV5-1 TGCGCCAGCAGCTTAAGGGGGCTCGGCGAGCAGTACTTC CASSLRGLGEQYF
- - TRBJ2-3 TRBV12-3/TRBV12-4 TGTGCCAGCAGTTCCTCTGGCGGAACGCAGTATTTT CASSSSGGTQYF
- TRBD1 TRBJ1-2 TRBV19 TGTGCCAGTAGGCCACAGGCGTTGGACAGGCCCGAGATCTATGGCTACACCTTC CASRPQALDRPEIYGYTF
- TRBD1 TRBJ1-2 TRBV28 TGTGCCGGAAACGACAGGGTCTATGGCTACACCTTC CAGNDRVYGYTF
- TRBD1 TRBJ2-7 TRBV27 TGTGCCAGCGGAGACAGGGCCTACGAGCAGTACTTC CASGDRAYEQYF
- - TRBJ1-3 TRBV5-6 TGTGCCAGCAGCTTGCCGTCCTCCTCTGGAAACACCATATATTTT CASSLPSSSGNTIYF
few - TRBJ2-7 TRBV5-6 TGTGCCAGCAGCAGCCAGGGCTACGAGCAGTACTTC CASSSQGYEQYF
- - TRBJ2-7 TRBV30 TGTGCCTGGAGCCTGCGGGGAGCCCCGGGCCCCTACGAGCAGTACTTC CAWSLRGAPGPYEQYF
- TRBD2 TRBJ2-1 TRBV7-6 TGTGCCAGCAGCCGTTTGGGGGGGTCCTACAATGAGCAGTTCTTC CASSRLGGSYNEQFF
once TRBD2 TRBJ2-7 TRBV2 TGTGCCAGCAGGGGACTAGCGGTCTACGAGCAGTACTTC CASRGLAVYEQYF
many TRBD1 TRBJ2-7 TRBV4-1 TGCGCCAGCAGCCAAGATTGGCCTCAGGGGGAGTACGAGCAGTACTTC CASSQDWPQGEYEQYF
- TRBD2 TRBJ2-1 TRBV28 TGTGCCAGCAGTCAGGCGGGGGGGAAGTACAATGAGCAGTTCTTC CASSQAGGKYNEQFF
- - TRBJ2-5 TRBV30 TGTGCCTGGAGTGTAGGCACAGGGTACCAAGAGACCCAGTACTTC CAWSVGTGYQETQYF
- TRBD1 TRBJ1-2 TRBV5-4 TGTGCCAGCACCGTCAGGGGGGCCTATGGCTACACCTTC CASTVRGAYGYTF
- - TRBJ1-5 TRBV4-1 TGCGCCAGCAGCCAAGGAGGGGAGGGCAATCAGCCCCAGCATTTT CASSQGGEGNQPQHF
- TRBD2 TRBJ2-2 TRBV6-6 TGTGCCAGCGCGATTGGGGGGCTAGCGGGGCCCGGGGAGCTGTTTTTT CASAIGGLAGPGELFF
- - TRBJ2-4 TRBV7-8 TGTGCCAGCAGCCCAAGAATCATTAGCGCCAAAAACATTCAGTACTTC CASSPRIISAKNIQYF
- TRBD1 TRBJ1-5 TRBV28 TGTGCCAGCAGAAGAGGGGGCGGACAGCCCCAGCATTTT CASRRGGGQPQHF
- - TRBJ1-4 TRBV5-5 TGTGCCAGCAGCTTCTCTACTAATGAAAAACTGTTTTTT CASSFSTNEKLFF
- - TRBJ2-7 TRBV5-8 TGTGCCAGCAGCCCCCGGCGGTACAGGGTGGGGTACGAGCAGTACTTC CASSPRRYRVGYEQYF
- - TRBJ2-5 TRBV4-1 TGCGCCAGCAGCCAGGGCGGGGCACTCCAAGAGACCCAGTACTTC CASSQGGALQETQYF
- - TRBJ1-1 TRBV11-1 TGTGCCAGCAGCCTTGCAAGAGGGACTGAAGCTTTCTTT CASSLARGTEAFF
once TRBD2 TRBJ2-1 TRBV4-3 TGCGCCAGCAGCCAAGATCGTCTAGCGGTATACAATGAGCAGTTCTTC CASSQDRLAVYNEQFF
- - TRBJ2-7 TRBV30 TGTGCCTGGAGTACAGCACCTCTCGTCCACGAGCAGTACTTC CAWSTAPLVHEQYF